Listed below are T cell receptor beta chains from one sample, sequenced in a study of human T cells and chemical hapten exposure. A single record per CDR3 protein comes from TCRdb applying MiXCR to the RACE reads. The data show 130,000 or so distinct CDR3 sequences, around 8.3% seen once. Specimen: whole blood. The receptors stem from a male donor in good health. Some clones in this sample may be carry-over from other donors' samples. Each CDR3 is given with its conserved first and last residue. D genes are given only for firm matches. Clone size is stated in some rows and not others, as once, few, many or a class when expanded.

D gene	V gene	J gene	clone size	CDR3 DNA	CDR3 protein
-	TRBV2	TRBJ2-7	few	TGTGCCAGCAGTGACAGGATCTACGAGCAGTACTTC	CASSDRIYEQYF
-	TRBV6-2/TRBV6-3	TRBJ2-1	few	TGTGCCAGCACGGGAGCGGAATATCCCTCGGGAGAGCAGTTCTTC	CASTGAEYPSGEQFF
-	TRBV29-1	TRBJ2-3	many	TGTAGCCAGCGGTCCGCAGATACGCAGTATTTT	CSQRSADTQYF
TRBD1	TRBV9	TRBJ1-1	few	TGTGCCAGCAGCGTGGACAGGGTGAACACTGAAGCTTTCTTT	CASSVDRVNTEAFF
TRBD1	TRBV29-1	TRBJ2-4	-	TGCAGCGCCAAGACCGGGACAGGGGTGAACATTCAGTACTTC	CSAKTGTGVNIQYF
-	TRBV5-6	TRBJ2-3	many	TGTGCCAGCAGCCCGCCGGGTAAGGCTTGGGATACGCAGTATTTT	CASSPPGKAWDTQYF
TRBD1	TRBV7-9	TRBJ1-1	few	TGTGCCAGCAGCTCTTCCCGGGACAGGGCGGGCACTGAAGCTTTCTTT	CASSSSRDRAGTEAFF
TRBD1	TRBV7-9	TRBJ1-1	few	TGTGCCAGCAGCTTAGAACAGGGGATGAACACTGAAGCTTTCTTT	CASSLEQGMNTEAFF
-	TRBV6-5	TRBJ2-7	many	TGTGCCAGCAGTGGCACCGGTTTCTACGAGCAGTACTTC	CASSGTGFYEQYF
TRBD1	TRBV29-1	TRBJ1-1	-	TGCAGCGTCAGGACAGGGGGCACTGAAGCTTTCTTT	CSVRTGGTEAFF
-	TRBV2	TRBJ1-2	few	TGTGCCAGCAGTGACCTAAACTATGGCTACACCTTC	CASSDLNYGYTF
TRBD2	TRBV29-1	TRBJ2-1	-	TGCAGCGTTGACCCCGGGACTAGCGGGATCAATGAGCAGTTCTTC	CSVDPGTSGINEQFF
-	TRBV7-7	TRBJ2-5	many	TGTGCCAGCAGCCCGAACAGAGCCAGGGAGACCCAGTACTTC	CASSPNRARETQYF
-	TRBV5-1	TRBJ1-1	many	TGCGCCAGCAGCTCCCACGGACAGTCGAACACTGAAGCTTTCTTT	CASSSHGQSNTEAFF
TRBD2	TRBV20-1	TRBJ2-1	-	TGCAGTGCCCCCCTAGCGGGGGACCACAATGAGCAGTTCTTC	CSAPLAGDHNEQFF
-	TRBV27	TRBJ2-2	-	TGTGCCAGCAGTTTGCGGTCCACCGGGGAGCTGTCTTTT	CASSLRSTGELSF
-	TRBV14	TRBJ1-1	few	TGTGCCAGCAGCCAAGACTTGGCAGGGGAGGCTTTCTTT	CASSQDLAGEAFF
-	TRBV6-5	TRBJ1-3	many	TGTGCCAGCAGTTACAACAGGGTTTCTGGAAACACCATATATTTT	CASSYNRVSGNTIYF
TRBD2	TRBV7-9	TRBJ2-4	many	TGTGCCAGCAGCTTAGGTACTAGCGGGAACATTCAGTACTTC	CASSLGTSGNIQYF
TRBD1	TRBV5-1	TRBJ2-5	many	TGCGCCACCTCGACAGGGGGCGGGGAGACCCAGTACTTC	CATSTGGGETQYF
-	TRBV29-1	TRBJ2-6	-	TGCAGCGTGAGCAAAGGGCCAGGGGATTCTGGGGCCAACGTCCTGACTTTC	CSVSKGPGDSGANVLTF
-	TRBV20-1	TRBJ1-1	-	TGCAGTGCTATAGGGGGGACCAACACTGAAGCTTTCTTT	CSAIGGTNTEAFF
-	TRBV12-3/TRBV12-4	TRBJ1-5	many	TGTGCCAGCAGTTTGAGGACAACAAATCAGCCCCAGCATTTT	CASSLRTTNQPQHF
-	TRBV3-1	TRBJ2-1	few	TGTGCCAGCAGCCACGACTCCCAAGGCGAGCAGTTCTTC	CASSHDSQGEQFF
-	TRBV7-9	TRBJ1-4	many	TGTGCCAGCAGCTTAGAACGGTCCTCTGAAAAACTGTTTTTT	CASSLERSSEKLFF
TRBD1	TRBV5-1	TRBJ2-3	-	TGCGCCAGCAGCTTGGGGGAAGGGGGCAGCGTGGATACGCAGTATTTT	CASSLGEGGSVDTQYF
-	TRBV5-1	TRBJ2-1	few	TGCGCCAGCAGCTTGGCGAGGGGGTCCTACAATGAGCAGTTCTTC	CASSLARGSYNEQFF
TRBD1	TRBV15	TRBJ2-7	few	TGTGCCACCAGCAGAGTACAGGGGGCGCGAGAGCAGTACTTC	CATSRVQGAREQYF
-	TRBV7-9	TRBJ2-7	few	TGTGCCAGCAGCTTACGCAGGGGGGCCGCGGCCTACGAGCAGTACTTC	CASSLRRGAAAYEQYF
TRBD2	TRBV6-5	TRBJ2-1	-	TGTGCCAGCAGGGTTAGCGGGGGGACCCCCAATGAGCAGTTCTTC	CASRVSGGTPNEQFF
-	TRBV18	TRBJ2-1	-	TGTGCCAGCTCACCGACACGACGGAACAATGAGCAGTTATTC	CASSPTRRNNEQLF
-	TRBV14	TRBJ2-1	-	TGTGCCAGCAGCCAACACTCGAAGGACACAAAAAGTGAGTTCTTC	CASSQHSKDTKSEFF
-	TRBV3-1	TRBJ2-3	many	TGTGCCAGCAGCCATTCAACAGGGGGGAGGGCCACAGATACGCAGTATTTT	CASSHSTGGRATDTQYF
TRBD1	TRBV6-2/TRBV6-3	TRBJ1-6	few	TGTGCCAGCAGTCAAAATACAGGGGGAGGCAATTCACCCCTCCACTTT	CASSQNTGGGNSPLHF
TRBD2	TRBV29-1	TRBJ2-2	few	TGCAGCGCCCTGGGACTAGCGGCGACCGGGGAGCTGTTTTTT	CSALGLAATGELFF
TRBD1	TRBV4-3	TRBJ1-2	few	TGCGCCAGCAGCCCGGACAGGGGGCTTGGCTACACCTTC	CASSPDRGLGYTF
TRBD1	TRBV12-3/TRBV12-4	TRBJ2-7	-	TGTGCCAGCAGTTTATCACAGGGGGCTTACAACGAGCAGTACTTC	CASSLSQGAYNEQYF
TRBD1	TRBV20-1	TRBJ2-3	many	TGCAGTGCCACGACAGGGGCCCCCACAGATACGCAGTATTTT	CSATTGAPTDTQYF